This T cell receptor (beta chain) was recovered during a study of low-dose radiotherapy and immunotherapy resistance in tumors (dated by TCRdb to 2022 to 2024). Background for the entire study: Patients in Cohort 1 were given 0.5 Gy per fraction every 2 weeks, and the prescribed total PTV dose was 6.5 Gy. For Cohort 2, the dose was 1 Gy per fraction given every two weeks, adding up to 13 Gy in total across 26 weeks. Nivolumab and ipilimumab were both given intravenously, with nivolumab at a 240 mg flat dose every two weeks and ipilimumab at 1 mg/kg every six weeks. Cyclophosphamide 200 mg/m2 was administered intravenously every two weeks, one day before each radiation and immunotherapy administration. Starting on cycle 1 day 1, patients took 300 mg of aspirin by mouth once a day for four cycles. Randomization of trial participants into treatment groups was not performed. The translational analysis covered eight patients: three from the first dose cohort and the first five from the second dose cohort.

Spanning cysteine to phenylalanine, the CDR3 consists of 15 amino acids. Just CDR3 DNA is preserved here, 45 bases in frame from base 1. Trimming leaves V shorter by 4 bases and J shorter by 6 bases, with the junction holding 7 bases beyond the gene matches. CDR1 and CDR2, looked up from the germline V gene, are SGHDT and YYEEEE. Superscript III and a set of TRAV- and TRBV-specific primers were used to synthesize first-strand cDNA, so that both TCRalpha and TCRbeta chains were covered. TCRs were amplified for around 20 PCR cycles with Phusion, using a constant-region primer paired with the adapter attached to the V primers. Amplification of the isolated mRNA was done with the MessageAmp II aRNA Amplification Kit, which involved a 16-hour in vitro transcription at 37 degrees C. mRNA for TCR sequencing was isolated with the Dynabeads mRNA DIRECT Purification Kit. A second roughly 23-cycle Phusion PCR added indexed Illumina adapters, and products were purified with AMPure XP beads. Per the source publication's procedure: Using custom Perl scripts, TCR sequences encoding the same protein were pooled, out-of-frame sequences were removed, and the abundance of each clonotype was computed. The analysis excluded TCR sequences that were supported by just one read. Among the metrics used to describe the repertoires were Shannon entropy, Gini index, clonality, richness, and the frequency of TCRs shared between repertoires. TCRdb passed the public sequencing reads through fastp at Q25 and MiXCR, retaining productive beta sequences. For every CDR3 protein sequence, its rows merge into one entry that carries the most common genes and DNA. The V and J calls and clone size are TCRdb's, not the authors'. Present in this sample are roughly 8,000 distinct CDR3 sequences, about 59% of which were seen just once. The ten largest clones represent approximately 8.4% of the sample.

The donors took part in RACIN, a single-arm, phase I, dose-escalation trial that combined nivolumab, ipilimumab, aspirin, low-dose cyclophosphamide and low-dose radiotherapy. Patients were eligible if they had advanced solid tumors that were TIL-negative. This clonotype was counted only a few times. The specificity of this receptor is unknown. Base qualities were left out, and no much larger clone turns up one base away. The chain is encoded by TRBV5-6 joined to TRBJ2-1, and TRBD2 aligns with 10 junction nucleotides. The sequence was obtained from a human donor with advanced metastatic prostate, ovarian, gallbladder or colorectal cancer (not recorded which). This table probably holds off-target reads from a library built for another chain. The CDR3 region reads CASSRQQRGGNEQFF. The base sequence is TGTGCCAGCAGCCGACAGCAGCGGGGGGGCAATGAGCAGTTCTTC.